One sample yielded the 16 T cell receptor beta chains listed below, sequenced in a study of OX40 agonist ivuxolimab in advanced cancers. The method was immunoSEQ multiplex PCR; TCRdb's version includes in-frame clones alone and lacks a portion of them. The sample records tens of thousands of clones, just under 90% being singletons. Source: CD4+ or CD8+ T cells sorted from blood, taken in a trial of the OX40 agonist ivuxolimab. These receptors all stem from an adult with an advanced solid tumor such as melanoma, head and neck, liver or kidney cancer.

This clone has only one observation. The chain carries TRBV7-3 and TRBJ2-5; 7 bases fit TRBD2. This CDR3 has 14 residues. Looked up from germline, CDR1 is SGHTA and CDR2 is FQGTGA. The V gene end was trimmed by 2 bases and the J gene end by 7 bases; junction bases not matched to a gene: 7. Here the CDR3 reads CASSLRGDPGTQYF. CDR3 DNA: TGTGCCAGCAGCTTACGGGGGGACCCAGGGACCCAGTACTTC.

This clone was recorded once. The V and J genes are TRBV19 and TRBJ1-2; D is possibly TRBD1 (6 bases). Trimming cost V 3 bases and J 4 bases, with 9 bases left between them. The CDR3 loop spans 13 amino acids. Germline V gene data show CDR1 as LNHDA and CDR2 as SQIVND (reference sequence). The CDR3 DNA follows: TGTGCCAGTAGTATGAGAGGGGGCTATGGCTACACCTTC. Its protein product is CASSMRGGYGYTF.

A remark on this clone: Relative to the germline gene, one junction end is altered; a read error may explain this. The chain has TRBV5-1 and TRBJ1-4; TRBD1 agrees at 10 bases. Per the germline V gene, CDR1 is SGHRS and CDR2 is YFSETQ. The CDR3 extends over 15 amino acids. The CDR3 reads CVSSPGQGFNEKLFF. In DNA form, the CDR3 reads TGCGTCAGCAGCCCGGGACAGGGGTTTAATGAAAAACTGTTTTTT.

This clone was found once. The chain is built from TRBV5-1 and TRBJ2-1, with D possibly being TRBD2 (5 bases). V lost 5 bases to trimming and J lost 2 bases, with 14 bases between them. The CDR3 covers 15 residues. Looked up from germline, CDR1 is SGHRS and CDR2 is YFSETQ. The CDR3 is CASRAGSETYNEQFF. The CDR3 DNA follows: TGCGCCAGCAGGGCTGGGAGCGAGACCTACAATGAGCAGTTCTTC.

Written as DNA, the CDR3 is TGTGCCAGCAGTGACTCGCGGTTCTTCTACAATGAGCAGTTCTTC. This translates into CASSDSRFFYNEQFF. This sequence joins TRBV6-4 and TRBJ2-1; D unclear. Trimming removed 0 bases from V and 3 bases from J, with 9 bases in between. Germline CDR1 reads MRHNA; CDR2 reads SNTAGT. The CDR3 loop spans 15 amino acids.

This clone appeared once. V usage is TRBV2 and J usage is TRBJ1-1; D uncertain. V was clipped by 4 bases and J by 3 bases, with 6 bases between them. CDR1 SNHLY and CDR2 FYNNEI come from the germline V gene. The CDR3 is 12 residues long. In nucleotides, the CDR3 is TGTGCCAGCAGTGGGCAGTACACTGAAGCTTTCTTT. As protein: CASSGQYTEAFF.

This chain links TRBV10-3 with TRBJ2-2, with a weak D call TRBD1 (5 bases). CDR1 is ENHRY, CDR2 SYGVKD, per germline. Trimming removed 2 bases at V and 5 bases at J, with 12 bases between. The CDR3 contains 15 residues. The chain's CDR3 is CAISENYQGTGELFF. The CDR3 DNA sequence: TGTGCCATCAGTGAGAACTACCAGGGAACCGGGGAGCTGTTTTTT.

On this clone: One end of the junction varies from germline; a read error may be responsible. The J gene is TRBJ2-5, the V gene TRBV30; D perhaps matches TRBD2 (6 bases). The CDR3 has 14 amino acids. CDR1 is GTSNPN, CDR2 SVGIG, per germline (reference sequence). CDR3 bases: TGTGCCTGGAGTTGGAGTAGCGGTGGGGAGAACCAGTACTTC. Protein sequence: CAWSWSSGGENQYF.

This chain joins TRBV27 and TRBJ2-2; the D gene is possibly TRBD1 (5 bases). The CDR3 length is 15 residues. Trimming pared 7 bases from V and 4 bases from J, leaving 16 bases between. Germline V lookup: CDR1 MNHEY, CDR2 SMNVEV (reference sequence). The CDR3 sequence: CASKRYQGITGELFF. CDR3 DNA: TGTGCCAGCAAACGTTACCAGGGCATCACCGGGGAGCTGTTTTTT.

Sample share makes this clone medium-sized. This sequence joins TRBV6-4 and TRBJ2-7; TRBD1 matches 9 bases. The CDR3 contains 13 residues. V was clipped by 0 bases and J by 6 bases; unmatched bases: 0. Per germline, CDR1 MRHNA and CDR2 SNTAGT. This CDR3 is CASSDSDRGEQYF. CDR3 sequence (DNA): TGTGCCAGCAGTGACTCGGACAGGGGCGAGCAGTACTTC.

The chain joins TRBV6-5 to TRBJ1-2; 8 positions agree with TRBD1. CDR3 length: 14 residues. V was pared by 5 bases and J by 6 bases, with 8 bases of the junction left unmatched. Germline loops: CDR1 MNHEY, CDR2 SVGAGI. The CDR3, as DNA: TGTGCCAGCAGTCTACAGGGGGTAATTAATGGCTACACCTTC. Translated: CASSLQGVINGYTF.

V is TRBV23-1 and J is TRBJ2-1; D is perhaps TRBD2 (5 bases). TRBV23-1 is an ORF, and what it does is uncertain. The V end lost 1 base, the J end lost 6 bases, and 10 bases lay between the germline ends. This CDR3 comprises 14 residues. The CDR3 reads CASSQCSVFNEQFF. DNA of the CDR3: TGCGCCAGCAGTCAATGTAGCGTGTTCAATGAGCAGTTCTTC.

This chain links TRBV6-1 with TRBJ2-3, with D unclear. Germline values: CDR1 MNHNS, CDR2 SASEGT. This CDR3 region has 13 residues. V was trimmed by 8 bases and J by 1 base, leaving 10 bases between them. In DNA, the CDR3 is TGTGCCAGCCGTCGTGCAGGCACAGATACGCAGTATTTT. It is translated as CASRRAGTDTQYF.

V is TRBV10-1 and J is TRBJ2-2, with D unclear. Trimming pared 6 bases from V and 4 bases from J, leaving 12 bases between. The CDR3 is 14 residues long. Germline V CDR1 and CDR2: WNHNN, SYGVQD (reference sequence). The DNA of the CDR3 is TGCGCCAGCAGCCCGTCAGGTTTCACCGGGGAGCTGTTTTTT. This sequence encodes CASSPSGFTGELFF.

This chain uses TRBV4-1 with TRBJ2-7; the D gene is possibly TRBD1 (6 bases). Germline assignment: CDR1 MGHRA and CDR2 YSYEKL. This CDR3 has 16 amino acids. V was cut by 1 base and J by 0 bases, with 13 bases left in between. The CDR3 DNA reads as TGCGCCAGCAGCCAAGGGGGGCTAGTCCGCTCCTACGAGCAGTACTTC. Its translation is CASSQGGLVRSYEQYF.

The chain joins TRBV28 to TRBJ2-1; D gene ambiguous. V lost 2 bases and J 3 bases, leaving 11 bases between the germline ends. CDR1 is MDHEN and CDR2 is SYDVKM in the germline V gene. The CDR3 is 15 residues long. The CDR3 region has the DNA TGTGCCAGCAGTTTAAGGCCCTTAGACTACAATGAGCAGTTCTTC. Translated, it gives CASSLRPLDYNEQFF.